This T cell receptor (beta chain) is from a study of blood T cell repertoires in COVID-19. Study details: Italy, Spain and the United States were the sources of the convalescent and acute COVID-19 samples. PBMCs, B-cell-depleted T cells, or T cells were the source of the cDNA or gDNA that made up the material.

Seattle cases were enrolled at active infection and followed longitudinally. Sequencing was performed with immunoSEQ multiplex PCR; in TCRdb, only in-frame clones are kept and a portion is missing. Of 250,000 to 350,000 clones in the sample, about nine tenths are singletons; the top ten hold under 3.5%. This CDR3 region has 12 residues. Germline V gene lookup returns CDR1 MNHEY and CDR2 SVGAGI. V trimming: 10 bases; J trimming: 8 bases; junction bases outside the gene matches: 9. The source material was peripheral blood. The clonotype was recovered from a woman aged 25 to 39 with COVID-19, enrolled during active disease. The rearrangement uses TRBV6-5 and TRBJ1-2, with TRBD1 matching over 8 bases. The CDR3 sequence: CANGQGSVGYTF. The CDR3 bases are TGTGCCAACGGACAGGGCTCTGTCGGCTACACCTTC.